A single sample gave rise to the 29 T cell receptor beta chains below, sequenced in a study of blood T cells in healthy people across ages. Then a second PCR, running roughly 6 to 12 cycles, was carried out with a sample-barcoded 5' primer and a J-beta primer mix. TCRdb independently ran MiXCR on the 5' RACE reads; one entry per CDR3 protein. The repertoire holds 600,000 to 800,000 distinct CDR3 sequences, with around 21% as singletons. The sample consisted of blood. These TCRs come from a man aged 65-85 years in good health.

The chain employs TRBV9 and TRBJ2-5; tentatively, D is TRBD2 (5 bases). This CDR3 spans 14 amino acids. Germline assignment: CDR1 SGDLS and CDR2 YYNGEE. Trimming removed 3 bases at V and 2 bases at J, with 11 bases between. CDR3 loop: CASSARSGQETQYF. The CDR3 nucleotides read TGTGCCAGCAGCGCACGGAGCGGACAAGAGACCCAGTACTTC.

This clonotype was detected a few times. The chain links TRBV6-5 to TRBJ2-1; D remains unclear. The V end was cut by 6 bases, the J end by 5 bases, with 17 bases between. Looked up from germline, CDR1 is MNHEY and CDR2 is SVGAGI. The CDR3 is made up of 15 amino acids. CDR3 amino acids: CASSTDRAGHNEQFF. The DNA of the CDR3 is TGTGCCAGCAGCACGGACCGGGCAGGACACAATGAGCAGTTCTTC.

This clonotype has more than one count but fewer than ten. The rearrangement links TRBV7-2 to TRBJ2-7, with TRBD2 matching 7 bases. The CDR3 has 16 residues. The germline gives CDR1 SGHTA, CDR2 FQGNSA. V shed 0 bases and J 3 bases; nucleotides not matched to a gene: 8. CDR3 amino acids: CASSLAKQAGNYEQYF. In nucleotides, the CDR3 is TGTGCCAGCAGCTTAGCCAAGCAAGCGGGGAACTACGAGCAGTACTTC.

The chain has TRBV7-6 and TRBJ2-5, with 9 bases matching TRBD2. The assigned J gene may be wrong: the sequence end matches TRBJ2-1 better. The CDR3 is made up of 14 amino acids. CDR1 is SGHVS, CDR2 FNYEAQ, per germline. CDR3 in amino acids: CASRTGLADNEQFF. CDR3 bases: TGTGCCAGCAGGACGGGACTAGCCGACAATGAGCAGTTCTTC.

This clonotype has a handful of counts. The chain has TRBV4-1 and TRBJ2-3; unclear D gene. Between the trimmed V and J ends, which lost 0 bases and 5 bases, there was a span of 6 bases. CDR1 is MGHRA, CDR2 YSYEKL, per germline. The CDR3 totals 13 residues. The CDR3 loop reads CASSQDRLDTQYF. The CDR3 DNA reads as TGCGCCAGCAGCCAAGATCGGTTAGATACGCAGTATTTT.

This clonotype has just a few counts. This rearrangement joins TRBV7-8 to TRBJ2-7; D unclear. Germline assignment: CDR1 SGHVS and CDR2 FQNEAQ. The CDR3 has 15 residues. V was pared by 5 bases and J by 1 base, with 15 bases between. The CDR3 DNA sequence: TGTGCCAGCAGCCCCCTTTCCGGCAAATCCTACGAGCAGTACTTC. Protein: CASSPLSGKSYEQYF.

As regards this clonotype: Since the CDR3 does not end with the conserved phenylalanine or tryptophan, this likely comes from a read error. The V call is TRBV29-1, the J call TRBJ2-5; D is unclear. TRBJ2-7 matches the DNA end more closely, so the J call is doubtful. The CDR3 covers 15 residues. Germline CDR1 and CDR2: SQVTM and ANQGSEA. In DNA form, the CDR3 reads TGCAGCGTTGAAGCCCCCGGCCTGAAAGCTTACGAGCAGTACTCC. Its protein is CSVEAPGLKAYEQYS.

This rearrangement joins TRBV28 to TRBJ2-5, with a tentative D call TRBD2 (5 bases). V was pared by 4 bases and J by 9 bases, with 15 bases between. Germline values: CDR1 MDHEN, CDR2 SYDVKM. This CDR3 comprises 13 residues. CDR3 sequence (DNA): TGTGCCAGCAGTTCCACCGGGAAGTCACCCCAGTACTTC. Protein sequence: CASSSTGKSPQYF.

This clonotype came up a few times. V is TRBV20-1 and J is TRBJ2-1, with a weak D call TRBD2 (5 bases). Germline V gives CDR1 DFQATT, CDR2 SNEGSKA (reference sequence). This CDR3 comprises 18 residues. V was pared by 0 bases and J by 0 bases, with 18 bases between. The CDR3 loop reads CSARDGSRLQSSYNEQFF. In DNA form, the CDR3 reads TGCAGTGCTAGAGATGGGAGTCGGCTCCAGAGCTCCTACAATGAGCAGTTCTTC.

The V call is TRBV11-2, the J call TRBJ2-5, with 10 bases fitting TRBD2. The CDR3 consists of 16 residues. Germline V gene data show CDR1 as SGHAT and CDR2 as FQNNGV. With 5 bases clipped from V and 8 bases from J, the junction kept 14 bases outside the gene matches. Here the CDR3 DNA reads TGTGCCAGCAGCAGAGAGCCTAGCGGGAGATTGGGAACCCAGTACTTC. Encoded protein: CASSREPSGRLGTQYF.

The gene calls are TRBV20-1 and TRBJ2-1, with 12 bases that match TRBD2. V dropped 3 bases and J dropped 2; count of bases not matched to a gene: 11. CDR1 is DFQATT, CDR2 SNEGSKA, per germline (reference sequence). The CDR3 has 18 residues. The CDR3 coding sequence is TGCAGTGCTAGGACTAGCGGGAGTTGGATTGCGGCCTACAATGAGCAGTTCTTC. Residues: CSARTSGSWIAAYNEQFF.

The V call is TRBV5-6, the J call TRBJ1-2; the match to TRBD1 covers 7 bases. This CDR3 comprises 16 residues. The trim removed 0 bases at V and 0 bases at J, leaving 5 bases unmatched. In germline, CDR1 is SGHDT, CDR2 YYEEEE. The CDR3 spells CASSLADRAANYGYTF. CDR3 coding DNA: TGTGCCAGCAGCTTGGCCGACAGGGCTGCTAACTATGGCTACACCTTC.

The chain carries TRBV29-1 and TRBJ2-1; 9 bases fit TRBD2. The germline gives CDR1 SQVTM, CDR2 ANQGSEA. The CDR3 contains 15 residues. V lost 3 bases, J lost 10 bases, and 13 bases stayed unmatched. The CDR3 loop is CSVDGLAGSQTEQFF. CDR3 sequence (DNA): TGCAGCGTTGATGGGCTAGCGGGGTCCCAGACGGAGCAGTTCTTC.

A few counts support this clonotype. This chain links TRBV7-2 with TRBJ2-5; no firm D call. With the DNA end fitting TRBJ2-7 better, the J assignment may be wrong. Germline CDR1 reads SGHTA; CDR2 reads FQGNSA. CDR3 size: 17 residues. The CDR3 reads CASSLDRPGLDSYEQYF. As DNA, the CDR3 is TGTGCCAGCAGCTTAGATCGCCCGGGTCTCGACTCCTACGAGCAGTACTTC.

The V gene is TRBV12-3 or TRBV12-4, the J gene TRBJ2-5; possibly TRBD2 for D (6 bases). The end of the DNA is better explained by TRBJ2-7, so the J call may be wrong. The CDR3 sequence is 14 residues long. In DNA form, the CDR3 reads TGTGCCACCGCTGAGGGACTTCTCACCTACGAGCAGTACTTC. Encoded protein: CATAEGLLTYEQYF.

This clonotype was detected a few times. The rearrangement joins TRBV19 to TRBJ2-6; D is possibly TRBD1 (6 bases). Germline V gene data show CDR1 as LNHDA and CDR2 as SQIVND (reference sequence). This CDR3 spans 17 amino acids. The ends were cut back, 5 bases at V and 0 bases at J, with 14 bases in the middle. CDR3 loop: CASSPRDIGSGANVLTF. CDR3 DNA sequence: TGTGCCAGTAGTCCTCGGGACATAGGCTCTGGGGCCAACGTCCTGACTTTC.

This clonotype was seen only a few times. The chain couples TRBV7-2 to TRBJ1-2, with D unclear. V lost 2 bases, J lost 3 bases, and 10 bases lay in between. CDR3 length: 14 amino acids. Germline-derived CDR1 and CDR2 are SGHTA and FQGNSA. CDR3 coding DNA: TGTGCCAGCAGCTTATCGACCTCCCACTATGGCTACACCTTC. Residues: CASSLSTSHYGYTF.

The CDR3 here is CASSVQGGNEQFF. DNA for the CDR3: TGTGCCAGCAGTGTTCAGGGGGGGAATGAGCAGTTCTTC. This chain uses TRBV2 with TRBJ2-1; D is possibly TRBD1 or TRBD2 (7 bases each). Germline V lookup: CDR1 SNHLY, CDR2 FYNNEI. The germline V and J ends were trimmed by 4 bases and 7 bases, with 11 bases remaining between them. This CDR3 region has 13 residues.

Only a few counts were recorded for this clonotype. This chain joins TRBV20-1 and TRBJ2-5; TRBD2 matches at 12 bases. Germline lookup yields CDR1 DFQATT and CDR2 SNEGSKA (reference sequence). The CDR3 totals 14 residues. Trimming removed 2 bases from V and 5 bases from J; junction bases left unmatched: 3. The CDR3 sequence: CSARWLAGGETQYF. CDR3 DNA sequence: TGCAGTGCTAGATGGCTAGCGGGAGGGGAGACCCAGTACTTC.

Regarding this clonotype: This could be a read error, since a much larger clone is one nucleotide away. V is TRBV5-1 and J is TRBJ2-7; D perhaps matches TRBD1 (6 bases). Germline V gene lookup returns CDR1 SGHRS and CDR2 YFSETQ. The CDR3 covers 13 residues. Trimming left V 3 bases short and J 0 bases short, with 7 bases between. The DNA for the CDR3 is TGCGCCAGCAGCTGGGACAACTCCTACGAGCAGTACTTC. This encodes CASSWDNSYEQYF.

This clonotype was seen ten or more times. The genes are TRBV28 and TRBJ1-4; D gene unclear. There are 15 residues in the CDR3. Germline CDR1 and CDR2: MDHEN and SYDVKM. Trimming cost V 1 base and J 0 bases, with 6 bases left between them. In nucleotides, the CDR3 is TGTGCCAGCAGTTTATCGGGTGCAACTAATGAAAAACTGTTTTTT. Its protein product is CASSLSGATNEKLFF.

The V call is TRBV24-1, the J call TRBJ2-7; TRBD2 is a possible D gene (5 bases). Trimming stripped 1 base from V and 1 base from J, with 10 bases between. Per germline, CDR1 KGHDR and CDR2 SFDVKD. The CDR3 sequence is 15 residues long. CDR3 amino acids: CATSDFPGNSYEQYF. CDR3 in DNA: TGTGCCACCAGTGATTTCCCCGGGAATTCCTACGAGCAGTACTTC.

The V gene is TRBV5-1, the J gene TRBJ2-5, with a weak D call TRBD1 (6 bases). Per the germline V gene, CDR1 is SGHRS and CDR2 is YFSETQ. The CDR3 totals 15 residues. V was pared by 4 bases and J by 3 bases, with 16 bases between. CDR3 region: CASSRRGQPEETQYF. In DNA form, the CDR3 reads TGCGCCAGCAGCCGTCGAGGACAGCCAGAAGAGACCCAGTACTTC.

In this sample, this clonotype turned up a few times. The V and J genes are TRBV10-3 and TRBJ1-3; no clear D gene. V was trimmed by 0 bases and J by 10 bases, leaving 13 bases between them. Germline CDR1 is ENHRY and CDR2 is SYGVKD. The CDR3 has 14 residues. This CDR3 is CAISESTGYGTIYF. CDR3 sequence (DNA): TGTGCCATCAGTGAGTCGACCGGTTATGGTACCATATATTTT.

The chain carries TRBV24-1 and TRBJ2-1; TRBD1 aligns across 8 bases. Germline loops: CDR1 KGHDR, CDR2 SFDVKD. This CDR3 has 17 amino acids. J was trimmed by 10 bases and V by 3 bases; bases with no gene match: 16. The CDR3 protein is CATSDGLAGGSSYEQFF. In DNA form, the CDR3 reads TGTGCCACCAGTGATGGATTAGCAGGGGGCAGTTCCTACGAGCAGTTCTTC.

The V gene is TRBV20-1, the J gene TRBJ1-1; D is unresolved. Germline CDR1 DFQATT, CDR2 SNEGSKA (reference sequence). This CDR3 is built from 13 residues. Trimming removed 1 base from V and 5 bases from J, with 11 bases in between. CDR3: CSARGTLRTEAFF. In DNA form, the CDR3 reads TGCAGTGCTAGAGGTACTTTGAGGACTGAAGCTTTCTTT.

This chain uses TRBV6-2 or TRBV6-3 with TRBJ2-5, with 10 bases that match TRBD2. The J call may be wrong; the DNA end is better matched by TRBJ2-7. The CDR3 contains 14 residues. Per germline, CDR1 MNHEY and CDR2 SVGEGT. CDR3: CASNLAGVSYEQYF. Here the CDR3 DNA reads TGTGCCAGCAATCTAGCGGGAGTTTCCTACGAGCAGTACTTC.

A word on this clonotype: A much larger clone is a single base away; this may be a read error. The V gene is TRBV7-2, the J gene TRBJ2-1; 8 nucleotides match TRBD1. Looked up from germline, CDR1 is SGHTA and CDR2 is FQGNSA. CDR3 length equals 14 residues. The V segment lost 1 base and the J segment 7 bases; nucleotides outside the gene matches: 3. The CDR3 loop is CASSLGTGRNEQFF. The CDR3 DNA reads TGTGCCAGCAGCTTAGGGACAGGGAGGAATGAGCAGTTCTTC.

The genes are TRBV13 and TRBJ2-7; D possibly matches TRBD1 or TRBD2 (5 bases each). The J call could be wrong; TRBJ2-1 is a better fit for the DNA end. In germline, CDR1 is PRHDT, CDR2 FYEKMQ (reference sequence). The CDR3 has 17 residues. The CDR3 protein is CASSLGSPGQSYNEQFF. The CDR3 coding sequence is TGTGCCAGCAGCTTAGGCTCCCCGGGGCAAAGCTACAATGAGCAGTTCTTC.